A selection of T cell receptor beta chains follows, all from one sample in a study of CD8+ T cells in alopecia areata. TCRdb's table, derived via immunoSEQ multiplex PCR, lists solely in-frame clones and lacks some. The sample comprises 150,000 to 200,000 clones, roughly 60% of which are singletons, and 1.7% rests with the top ten. Sample: CD4+ T cells sorted from blood, taken at week 0. These TCRs come from a human donor with alopecia areata. The CDR3 runs from the conserved cysteine through the conserved F or W. The order of the fields is V gene, D gene, clone size, J gene, CDR3 protein, CDR3 DNA. D genes are given only for firm matches. Expanded clones are given a class, and other clones once, few, many or no size at all.

>TRBV29-1|TRBD1|NA|TRBJ2-5
CSVAKAGGETQYF
TGCAGCGTTGCCAAGGCAGGGGGAGAGACCCAGTACTTC
>TRBV29-1|NA|NA|TRBJ1-2
CSVEGQGTNYGYTF
TGCAGCGTTGAAGGGCAGGGGACAAACTATGGCTACACCTTC
>TRBV29-1|NA|NA|TRBJ1-5
CSVEVVANGPQHF
TGCAGCGTTGAAGTTGTTGCGAACGGGCCCCAGCATTTT
>TRBV9|NA|NA|TRBJ2-3
CASSVGHNGDTQYF
TGTGCCAGCAGCGTAGGGCACAACGGGGATACGCAGTATTTT
>TRBV25-1|NA|NA|TRBJ2-7
CASSDGRRSYEQYF
TGTGCCAGCAGTGACGGACGTAGGTCCTACGAGCAGTACTTC
>TRBV30|NA|NA|TRBJ2-7
CAWKGTGHYEQYF
TGTGCCTGGAAAGGAACAGGGCATTACGAGCAGTACTTC
>TRBV6-5|TRBD1|few|TRBJ2-7
CASREGQGSSYEQYF
TGTGCCAGCAGAGAGGGACAGGGGTCATCCTACGAGCAGTACTTC
>TRBV30|TRBD1|NA|TRBJ1-1
CAWIGTVGMNTEAFF
TGTGCCTGGATTGGGACAGTTGGAATGAACACTGAAGCTTTCTTT
>TRBV7-2|NA|NA|TRBJ2-1
CASSLRRRSDNEQFF
TGTGCCAGCAGCTTAAGGAGACGGTCGGACAATGAGCAGTTCTTC
>TRBV6-5|NA|NA|TRBJ2-5
CASSDLGAQETQYF
TGTGCCAGCTCTGACCTTGGGGCCCAAGAGACCCAGTACTTC
>TRBV29-1|NA|NA|TRBJ1-1
CSVELRVNTEAFF
TGCAGCGTTGAACTCAGGGTCAACACTGAAGCTTTCTTT
>TRBV7-8|NA|NA|TRBJ1-1
CASSATTENTEAFF
TGTGCCAGCAGCGCAACTACAGAGAACACTGAAGCTTTCTTT
>TRBV5-1|TRBD2|few|TRBJ2-1
CASSLTSGGRSEQFF
TGCGCCAGCAGCTTGACTAGCGGGGGGAGGAGTGAGCAGTTCTTC
>TRBV5-6|TRBD1|few|TRBJ1-1
CASTGFRDRGLNTEAFF
TGTGCCAGCACCGGATTCCGGGACAGGGGGTTGAACACTGAAGCTTTCTTT
>TRBV15|NA|NA|TRBJ1-5
CATSREKAVNQPQHF
TGTGCCACCAGCAGAGAAAAGGCGGTGAATCAGCCCCAGCATTTT
>TRBV30|NA|NA|TRBJ1-2
CAWSDPTDGYTF
TGTGCCTGGAGTGATCCTACAGATGGCTACACCTTC
>TRBV4-3|TRBD1|once|TRBJ1-2
CASSQVPGQGLRGYTF
TGCGCCAGCAGCCAGGTCCCCGGACAGGGGCTTCGGGGCTACACCTTC
>TRBV9|NA|NA|TRBJ2-5
CASSGHGSSQETQYF
TGTGCCAGCAGCGGACACGGGAGTTCCCAAGAGACCCAGTACTTC
>TRBV29-1|NA|NA|TRBJ2-5
CSVHRGLGGETQYF
TGCAGCGTGCATCGGGGGCTCGGTGGGGAGACCCAGTACTTC
>TRBV29-1|NA|NA|TRBJ2-1
CSVERTSAIEQFF
TGCAGCGTTGAACGGACGTCCGCGATAGAGCAGTTCTTC
>TRBV29-1|TRBD1|few|TRBJ2-1
CSVEQTGNRVNEQFF
TGCAGCGTTGAACAGACAGGGAATCGGGTCAATGAGCAGTTCTTC
>TRBV9|NA|NA|TRBJ1-2
CASSDNRATYGYTF
TGTGCCAGCAGCGACAACAGGGCGACCTATGGCTACACCTTC
>TRBV30|NA|NA|TRBJ1-2
CAWSDRGGYTF
TGTGCCTGGAGTGACCGCGGGGGCTACACCTTC
>TRBV14|NA|few|TRBJ1-4
CASSPGKEKLFF
TGTGCCAGCAGCCCCGGAAAGGAAAAACTGTTTTTT
>TRBV29-1|NA|NA|TRBJ1-4
CSARQKSTNEKLFF
TGCAGCGCAAGACAGAAATCAACTAATGAAAAACTGTTTTTT
>TRBV4-3|TRBD1|few|TRBJ1-2
CASSQDTGVGYTF
TGCGCCAGCAGCCAAGATACAGGGGTCGGCTACACCTTC
>TRBV29-1|TRBD2|NA|TRBJ2-3
CSVARRPSGGTTDTQYF
TGCAGCGTAGCCCGACGGCCTAGCGGGGGGACCACAGATACGCAGTATTTT
>TRBV29-1|TRBD1|NA|TRBJ2-1
CSVAQGVWVNEQFF
TGCAGCGTTGCTCAGGGGGTTTGGGTCAATGAGCAGTTCTTC
>TRBV30|NA|NA|TRBJ2-3
CAWSRRDSVTDTQYF
TGTGCCTGGAGTCGACGGGACTCCGTCACAGATACGCAGTATTTT
>TRBV5-6|TRBD1|medium-sized|TRBJ1-3
CASSSGQGLSGNTIYF
TGTGCCAGCAGCTCTGGACAGGGCCTCTCTGGAAACACCATATATTTT
>TRBV29-1|TRBD1|NA|TRBJ1-1
CSVNQGATEAFF
TGCAGCGTTAATCAGGGGGCCACTGAAGCTTTCTTT
>TRBV10-3|TRBD2|NA|TRBJ2-1
CAISDLAGGPNEQFF
TGTGCCATCAGTGACTTAGCGGGGGGGCCTAATGAGCAGTTCTTC
>TRBV19|NA|NA|TRBJ2-5
CASSIVGRETQYF
TGTGCCAGTAGTATAGTAGGGCGGGAGACCCAGTACTTC
>TRBV4-3|NA|few|TRBJ2-7
CASSQDQADEQYF
TGCGCCAGCAGCCAAGATCAGGCAGACGAGCAGTACTTC
>TRBV29-1|TRBD1|NA|TRBJ2-5
CSVRQGASETQYF
TGCAGCGTGAGACAGGGGGCGAGCGAGACCCAGTACTTC
>TRBV29-1|NA|NA|TRBJ2-1
CSVVTALGYNEQFF
TGCAGCGTTGTAACAGCCCTTGGGTACAATGAGCAGTTCTTC
>TRBV29-1|NA|few|TRBJ2-2
CSVMAGGTGELFF
TGCAGCGTGATGGCGGGCGGGACCGGGGAGCTGTTTTTT
>TRBV5-1|NA|NA|TRBJ1-1
CASSESGETEAFF
TGCGCCAGCAGCGAATCAGGGGAGACTGAAGCTTTCTTT
>TRBV29-1|TRBD1|few|TRBJ1-1
CSGARGLDTEAFF
TGCAGCGGCGCAAGGGGGCTCGACACTGAAGCTTTCTTT
>TRBV29-1|TRBD2|NA|TRBJ2-1
CSYWGGNEQFF
TGCAGCTACTGGGGGGGGAATGAGCAGTTCTTC
>TRBV30|NA|few|TRBJ2-7
CAWSKGTYEQYF
TGTGCCTGGAGTAAGGGAACCTACGAGCAGTACTTC
>TRBV29-1|NA|NA|TRBJ2-7
CSVTRDPVREQYF
TGCAGCGTTACCCGGGACCCCGTCCGCGAGCAGTACTTC
>TRBV5-4|TRBD2|many|TRBJ2-5
CASSWGLAGSQETQYF
TGTGCCAGCAGCTGGGGACTAGCGGGGAGTCAAGAGACCCAGTACTTC